This is a list of T cell receptor beta chains from one sample in a study of blood T cell repertoires in COVID-19. Produced via immunoSEQ multiplex PCR; TCRdb's table is partial and in-frame only. Among 210,000 or so clones listed, about 90% were seen once. The sequenced sample was peripheral blood. Every receptor here comes from a man aged 30 to 39 with acute or convalescent COVID-19. Both conserved end residues are part of each CDR3. The order of the fields is CDR3 protein, CDR3 DNA, D gene, clone size, J gene, V gene. The D gene is left open where the match is weak. Size tells how often a clone was seen (once, few, many) or the class of an expanded clone, and some rows leave it out.

CDR3aa: CASSLPRGQYSGNTIYF
CDR3nt: TGTGCCAGCAGCCTTCCAAGGGGCCAATACTCTGGAAACACCATATATTTT
d_gene: -
abundance: -
j_gene: TRBJ1-3
v_gene: TRBV3-1/TRBV3-2

CDR3aa: CASSSGTGPGDTEAFF
CDR3nt: TGTGCCAGCAGCTCCGGGACAGGACCAGGGGACACTGAAGCTTTCTTT
d_gene: TRBD1
abundance: -
j_gene: TRBJ1-1
v_gene: TRBV9

CDR3aa: CASSQGLFAGGGKTQYF
CDR3nt: TGTGCCAGCAGCCAAGGGTTATTCGCGGGGGGGGGTAAGACCCAGTACTTC
d_gene: TRBD2
abundance: -
j_gene: TRBJ2-5
v_gene: TRBV4-2

CDR3aa: CASTPDRGLYGYTF
CDR3nt: TGTGCCAGCACCCCGGACAGGGGGCTGTATGGCTACACCTTC
d_gene: TRBD1
abundance: once
j_gene: TRBJ1-2
v_gene: TRBV7-2

CDR3aa: CASSQTVAMAKNIQYF
CDR3nt: TGCGCCAGCAGCCAGACAGTAGCCATGGCCAAAAACATTCAGTACTTC
d_gene: -
abundance: -
j_gene: TRBJ2-4
v_gene: TRBV5-1

CDR3aa: CASSPSTGGATGELFF
CDR3nt: TGTGCCAGCAGCCCTTCGACAGGGGGAGCCACCGGGGAGCTGTTTTTT
d_gene: TRBD1
abundance: -
j_gene: TRBJ2-2
v_gene: TRBV7-8

CDR3aa: CSASGGGGYTF
CDR3nt: TGCAGTGCTAGCGGAGGAGGGGGCTACACCTTC
d_gene: -
abundance: -
j_gene: TRBJ1-2
v_gene: TRBV20-1

CDR3aa: CSVAWNTEAFF
CDR3nt: TGCAGCGTTGCGTGGAACACTGAAGCTTTCTTT
d_gene: -
abundance: -
j_gene: TRBJ1-1
v_gene: TRBV29-1

CDR3aa: CASSFSGVLGGTQYF
CDR3nt: TGTGCCAGCAGCTTCTCAGGGGTTCTCGGCGGTACGCAGTATTTT
d_gene: -
abundance: once
j_gene: TRBJ2-3
v_gene: TRBV11-2

CDR3aa: CASSLDPVGGSYNEQFF
CDR3nt: TGCGCCAGCAGCTTGGACCCCGTGGGGGGCTCCTACAATGAGCAGTTCTTC
d_gene: -
abundance: -
j_gene: TRBJ2-1
v_gene: TRBV5-1

CDR3aa: CASSPRGGTGANVLTF
CDR3nt: TGTGCCAGCAGCCCCCGTGGAGGGACTGGGGCCAACGTCCTGACTTTC
d_gene: -
abundance: -
j_gene: TRBJ2-6
v_gene: TRBV11-2

CDR3aa: CASSLNAGTGELFF
CDR3nt: TGTGCCAGCAGCTTAAATGCCGGCACCGGGGAGCTGTTTTTT
d_gene: -
abundance: -
j_gene: TRBJ2-2
v_gene: TRBV11-2

CDR3aa: CASSFSNLAGDTDTQYF
CDR3nt: TGTGCCAGCAGTTTCTCCAATTTAGCGGGAGACACAGATACGCAGTATTTT
d_gene: TRBD2
abundance: -
j_gene: TRBJ2-3
v_gene: TRBV28

CDR3aa: CSVGEGNQPQHF
CDR3nt: TGCAGCGTTGGGGAGGGCAATCAGCCCCAGCATTTT
d_gene: -
abundance: -
j_gene: TRBJ1-5
v_gene: TRBV29-1

CDR3aa: CATAGTGGSPLHF
CDR3nt: TGTGCCACCGCCGGGACAGGGGGTTCACCCCTCCACTTT
d_gene: TRBD1
abundance: -
j_gene: TRBJ1-6
v_gene: TRBV10-3

CDR3aa: CATLTGTGGNTIYF
CDR3nt: TGTGCCACACTAACCGGGACAGGGGGAAACACCATATATTTT
d_gene: TRBD1
abundance: -
j_gene: TRBJ1-3
v_gene: TRBV28

CDR3aa: CASSEPYQGKGDEQYF
CDR3nt: TGTGCCAGCAGTGAACCCTACCAGGGGAAAGGGGACGAGCAGTACTTC
d_gene: -
abundance: -
j_gene: TRBJ2-7
v_gene: TRBV6-1

CDR3aa: CASERGGGEQYF
CDR3nt: TGTGCCAGCGAGAGAGGCGGAGGTGAGCAGTACTTC
d_gene: -
abundance: -
j_gene: TRBJ2-7
v_gene: TRBV2

CDR3aa: CAWSVNAGVSYEQYF
CDR3nt: TGTGCCTGGAGTGTTAATGCAGGGGTAAGCTACGAGCAGTACTTC
d_gene: -
abundance: -
j_gene: TRBJ2-7
v_gene: TRBV30

CDR3aa: CASSLADYGYEQYF
CDR3nt: TGCGCCAGCAGTCTGGCGGACTACGGGTACGAGCAGTACTTC
d_gene: -
abundance: -
j_gene: TRBJ2-7
v_gene: TRBV23-1

CDR3aa: CASSLDAGVSTDTQYF
CDR3nt: TGTGCCAGCAGCTTAGATGCGGGGGTAAGCACAGATACGCAGTATTTT
d_gene: TRBD2
abundance: -
j_gene: TRBJ2-3
v_gene: TRBV11-2

CDR3aa: CASSFISTGLANYGYTF
CDR3nt: TGTGCCAGCAGCTTTATCTCGACAGGGTTAGCTAACTATGGCTACACCTTC
d_gene: TRBD1
abundance: -
j_gene: TRBJ1-2
v_gene: TRBV28

CDR3aa: CAWSVGQGGQPQHF
CDR3nt: TGTGCCTGGAGTGTAGGGCAGGGGGGTCAGCCCCAGCATTTT
d_gene: TRBD1
abundance: -
j_gene: TRBJ1-5
v_gene: TRBV30

CDR3aa: CASSFSRITNTGELFF
CDR3nt: TGTGCCAGCAGCTTCTCCAGGATTACGAACACCGGGGAGCTGTTTTTT
d_gene: -
abundance: once
j_gene: TRBJ2-2
v_gene: TRBV5-8

CDR3aa: CASSPSETGVSPLHF
CDR3nt: TGCGCCAGCTCCCCATCAGAGACAGGGGTTTCACCCCTCCACTTT
d_gene: TRBD1
abundance: -
j_gene: TRBJ1-6
v_gene: TRBV5-1

CDR3aa: CASSSRSGGVVDTQYF
CDR3nt: TGCGCCAGCAGCTCCCGCTCTGGCGGGGTGGTGGATACGCAGTATTTT
d_gene: -
abundance: -
j_gene: TRBJ2-3
v_gene: TRBV5-1

CDR3aa: CASRTSGWTGELFF
CDR3nt: TGTGCCAGCCGGACTAGCGGTTGGACCGGGGAGCTGTTTTTT
d_gene: TRBD2
abundance: few
j_gene: TRBJ2-2
v_gene: TRBV28

CDR3aa: CASSLLRGGYGYTF
CDR3nt: TGTGCCAGCAGCTTATTGCGCGGGGGTTATGGCTACACCTTC
d_gene: -
abundance: few
j_gene: TRBJ1-2
v_gene: TRBV7-8

CDR3aa: CASSDTGQSNQPQHF
CDR3nt: TGTGCCAGCAGTGATACGGGACAGTCTAATCAGCCCCAGCATTTT
d_gene: TRBD1
abundance: -
j_gene: TRBJ1-5
v_gene: TRBV2

CDR3aa: CASRRTGSNTGELFF
CDR3nt: TGTGCCAGCAGGAGGACAGGGTCTAACACCGGGGAGCTGTTTTTT
d_gene: TRBD1
abundance: -
j_gene: TRBJ2-2
v_gene: TRBV6-6

CDR3aa: CASSEQQGADEKLFF
CDR3nt: TGTGCCAGCAGCGAACAACAGGGGGCCGATGAAAAACTGTTTTTT
d_gene: TRBD1
abundance: -
j_gene: TRBJ1-4
v_gene: TRBV9

CDR3aa: CSASKRGGSDTQYF
CDR3nt: TGCAGTGCTAGTAAGCGGGGGGGTTCAGATACGCAGTATTTT
d_gene: TRBD2
abundance: -
j_gene: TRBJ2-3
v_gene: TRBV20-1

CDR3aa: CASRRGQRATNEKLFF
CDR3nt: TGTGCCAGCAGGAGAGGGCAGAGGGCAACTAATGAAAAACTGTTTTTT
d_gene: -
abundance: once
j_gene: TRBJ1-4
v_gene: TRBV2

CDR3aa: CSSGDSDYTF
CDR3nt: TGCAGCAGCGGGGACTCCGATTACACCTTC
d_gene: -
abundance: -
j_gene: TRBJ1-2
v_gene: TRBV29-1

CDR3aa: CATSGGWEQETQYF
CDR3nt: TGTGCCACCAGCGGGGGGTGGGAACAAGAGACCCAGTACTTC
d_gene: TRBD2
abundance: -
j_gene: TRBJ2-5
v_gene: TRBV10-3

CDR3aa: CASSSSYEQYF
CDR3nt: TGTGCCAGCAGCTCTTCCTACGAGCAGTACTTC
d_gene: -
abundance: -
j_gene: TRBJ2-7
v_gene: TRBV3-1/TRBV3-2

CDR3aa: CASSQDLGTANQPQHF
CDR3nt: TGTGCCAGCAGCCAAGATCTCGGGACAGCAAATCAGCCCCAGCATTTT
d_gene: TRBD1
abundance: -
j_gene: TRBJ1-5
v_gene: TRBV3-1/TRBV3-2

CDR3aa: CASSVNGLTITDTQYF
CDR3nt: TGTGCCAGCAGCGTAAACGGACTGACAATCACAGATACGCAGTATTTT
d_gene: -
abundance: few
j_gene: TRBJ2-3
v_gene: TRBV6-4

CDR3aa: CACLAGGPGTGELFF
CDR3nt: TGTGCCTGTCTAGCGGGAGGGCCGGGCACCGGGGAGCTGTTTTTT
d_gene: TRBD2
abundance: -
j_gene: TRBJ2-2
v_gene: TRBV30

CDR3aa: CASSLGQRNSPLHF
CDR3nt: TGTGCCAGCAGCCTCGGACAGCGTAATTCACCCCTCCACTTT
d_gene: -
abundance: once
j_gene: TRBJ1-6
v_gene: TRBV14

CDR3aa: CASSMSGRRGAGGNEQFF
CDR3nt: TGTGCCAGTAGTATGAGCGGGAGGAGGGGGGCGGGCGGTAATGAGCAGTTCTTC
d_gene: TRBD2
abundance: -
j_gene: TRBJ2-1
v_gene: TRBV19

CDR3aa: CASSLNGGWGTSEETQYF
CDR3nt: TGTGCCAGCAGCTTAAACGGTGGGTGGGGTACTAGCGAAGAGACCCAGTACTTC
d_gene: TRBD2
abundance: few
j_gene: TRBJ2-5
v_gene: TRBV7-9

CDR3aa: CATSTRQDSNQPQHF
CDR3nt: TGTGCCACCAGCACACGACAGGATAGCAATCAGCCCCAGCATTTT
d_gene: -
abundance: -
j_gene: TRBJ1-5
v_gene: TRBV15

CDR3aa: CASSLTKQGSMNTEAFF
CDR3nt: TGCGCCAGCAGCTTAACAAAACAGGGTTCGATGAACACTGAAGCTTTCTTT
d_gene: -
abundance: -
j_gene: TRBJ1-1
v_gene: TRBV5-1

CDR3aa: CASSPEPTGYGYTF
CDR3nt: TGTGCCAGCTCACCTGAACCCACTGGCTATGGCTACACCTTC
d_gene: -
abundance: -
j_gene: TRBJ1-2
v_gene: TRBV18

CDR3aa: CASSIQGSYGYTF
CDR3nt: TGTGCCAGCAGTATTCAGGGGTCCTATGGCTACACCTTC
d_gene: -
abundance: -
j_gene: TRBJ1-2
v_gene: TRBV6-6

CDR3aa: CAISERGAQETQYF
CDR3nt: TGTGCCATCAGTGAGAGGGGCGCCCAAGAGACCCAGTACTTC
d_gene: -
abundance: -
j_gene: TRBJ2-5
v_gene: TRBV10-3

CDR3aa: CASSPPRQETQYF
CDR3nt: TGTGCCAGCAGCCCCCCTCGCCAAGAGACCCAGTACTTC
d_gene: -
abundance: -
j_gene: TRBJ2-5
v_gene: TRBV9

CDR3aa: CASSRPGGSSYEQYF
CDR3nt: TGTGCCAGCAGCCGACCAGGGGGGAGCTCCTACGAGCAGTACTTC
d_gene: -
abundance: -
j_gene: TRBJ2-7
v_gene: TRBV3-1/TRBV3-2

CDR3aa: CASTYISGGGDTQYF
CDR3nt: TGTGCCAGCACCTACATCTCGGGGGGCGGGGATACGCAGTATTTT
d_gene: -
abundance: -
j_gene: TRBJ2-3
v_gene: TRBV2